The 30 T cell receptor beta chains below all came from one sample that was sequenced in a study of cytomegalovirus exposure and HLA in healthy donors. The PCR ran on 60 Vbeta and 13 Jbeta primers. Profiling relied on immunoSEQ multiplex PCR, and the TCRdb table lists in-frame clones only, not all of them. Of around 120,000 clones in the sample, nearly 80% were seen once. The sample consisted of PBMCs. The receptor set was obtained from a woman aged 40 to 49 in good health and CMV-seronegative.

J is TRBJ2-1 and V is TRBV28, with 11 bases fitting TRBD1. The CDR3 spans 15 residues. V dropped 5 bases and J dropped 5; count of bases not matched to a gene: 5. Germline V gene data show CDR1 as MDHEN and CDR2 as SYDVKM. CDR3 sequence (DNA): TGTGCCAGCAGTACCGGGACAGGGGGTAACAATGAGCAGTTCTTC. It encodes CASSTGTGGNNEQFF.

This sequence joins TRBV19 and TRBJ2-7, with 8 positions matching TRBD2. The germline V gene encodes CDR1 LNHDA and CDR2 SQIVND (reference sequence). Trimming at V came to 5 bases and at J to 3 bases, leaving 9 bases not matched to a gene. This CDR3 has 15 amino acids. The CDR3 is CASSGTSGTYYEQYF. CDR3 DNA sequence: TGTGCCAGTAGTGGTACTAGCGGCACCTACTACGAGCAGTACTTC.

This rearrangement joins TRBV19 to TRBJ2-1; 9 positions match TRBD2. Per germline, CDR1 LNHDA and CDR2 SQIVND (reference sequence). The CDR3 totals 14 residues. After removal of 7 bases from V and 3 bases from J, the junction contained 4 bases not matched to a gene. For the CDR3, the DNA is TGTGCCAGTAAGGGCGGGAGGGGCTACAATGAGCAGTTCTTC. Its translation: CASKGGRGYNEQFF. Looking up the rest from reference TRBV19 and TRBJ2-1 gives the full variable domain: DGGITQSPKYLFRKEGQNVTLSCEQNLNHDAMYWYRQDPGQGLRLIYYSQIVNDFQKGDIAEGYSVSREKKESFPLTVTSAQKNPTAFYLCASKGGRGYNEQFFGPGTRLTVL.

The chain has TRBV2 and TRBJ2-2; 9 bases line up with TRBD2. The V gene end was trimmed by 9 bases and the J gene end by 4 bases; junction bases not matched to a gene: 6. CDR3 length: 14 residues. CDR1 is SNHLY and CDR2 is FYNNEI in the germline V gene. The CDR3 here is CASLREGGTGELFF. The CDR3 bases are TGTGCCAGTTTGCGGGAGGGCGGCACCGGGGAGCTGTTTTTT.

The chain couples TRBV28 to TRBJ2-7, with TRBD2 identical over 8 bases. Germline-derived CDR1 and CDR2 are MDHEN and SYDVKM. Losses at the gene ends were 7 bases for V and 4 bases for J; bases not matched to a gene: 15. This CDR3 is 16 amino acids long. This chain's CDR3 is CASTALAGPLRYEQYF. The CDR3 nucleotides read TGTGCCAGCACTGCCCTAGCGGGCCCCTTGAGATACGAGCAGTACTTC. The variable domain in full, with the rest retrieved from reference TRBV28 and TRBJ2-7, is DVKVTQSSRYLVKRTGEKVFLECVQDMDHENMFWYRQDPGLGLRLIYFSYDVKMKEKGDIPEGYSVSREKKERFSLILESASTNQTSMYLCASTALAGPLRYEQYFGPGTRLTVT.

The V call is TRBV5-1, the J call TRBJ1-2, with TRBD1 identical over 9 bases. Trimming at V came to 4 bases and at J to 6 bases, leaving 4 bases not matched to a gene. Germline loops: CDR1 SGHRS, CDR2 YFSETQ. The CDR3 runs to 13 residues. CDR3 nucleotides: TGCGCCAGCAGCCGGACAGGGGAAGATGGCTACACCTTC. Translating it yields CASSRTGEDGYTF.

The genes are TRBV28 and TRBJ1-1, with a tentative D call TRBD1 (6 bases). The length of the CDR3 is 14 residues. Trimming shortened V by 5 bases and J by 4 bases, and 14 bases separated the two germline ends. Germline CDR1 and CDR2: MDHEN and SYDVKM. The CDR3 loop is CASSPPTGSTEAFF. The CDR3 DNA reads TGTGCCAGCAGTCCCCCGACAGGTTCCACTGAAGCTTTCTTT.

The J gene is TRBJ2-7, the V gene TRBV9, with 14 bases aligning to TRBD2. Germline V gene data show CDR1 as SGDLS and CDR2 as YYNGEE. CDR3 length equals 18 residues. Losses at the gene ends were 4 bases for V and 6 bases for J; bases not matched to a gene: 15. CDR3 region: CASSSQIGLAGGLGEQYF. The CDR3 bases are TGTGCCAGCAGCTCACAAATCGGACTAGCGGGAGGTCTGGGCGAGCAGTACTTC. The full variable domain, its missing parts supplied by reference TRBV9 and TRBJ2-7, is DSGVTQTPKHLITATGQRVTLRCSPRSGDLSVYWYQQSLDQGLQFLIQYYNGEERAKGNILERFSAQQFPDLHSELNLSSLELGDSALYFCASSSQIGLAGGLGEQYFGPGTRLTVT.

The chain employs TRBV4-2 and TRBJ2-6; no clear D. Trimming removed 8 bases at V and 1 base at J, with 6 bases between. This CDR3 contains 13 residues. Per the germline V gene, CDR1 is LGHNA and CDR2 is YNFKEQ. The CDR3 bases are TGTGCCAGCGGGCGTTCTGGGGCCAACGTCCTGACTTTC. This gives the protein CASGRSGANVLTF.

The chain links TRBV15 to TRBJ2-2; 7 bases map to TRBD2. The CDR3 extends over 15 amino acids. Germline CDR1 reads LNHNV; CDR2 reads YYDKDF (reference sequence). The V gene end was trimmed by 4 bases and the J gene end by 4 bases; junction bases not matched to a gene: 6. As DNA, the CDR3 is TGTGCCACCAGCAAACGGGAGGTCGGCACCGGGGAGCTGTTTTTT. This sequence encodes CATSKREVGTGELFF.

For this clone: A junction boundary mismatches the germline segment, possibly from a read error. Other DNA sequences within the sample encode an identical CDR3. The rearrangement links TRBV7-9 to TRBJ2-7, with 15 nucleotides matching TRBD2. This CDR3 has 16 residues. Germline values: CDR1 SEHNR, CDR2 FQNEAQ (reference sequence). CDR3 sequence: CASSSGLAGGPGEQYF. CDR3 nucleotide sequence: TGTGCCAGCAGCTCCGGACTAGCGGGAGGGCCGGGGGAGCAGTACTTT.

Only a few counts were recorded for this clone. The V and J genes are TRBV6-1 and TRBJ2-3; the match to TRBD2 covers 11 bases. CDR3 size: 15 residues. Germline V CDR1 and CDR2: MNHNS, SASEGT. V lost 0 bases and J lost 4; bases outside the gene matches: 0. CDR3 in amino acids: CASSEASGRADTQYF. The CDR3 nucleotides are TGTGCCAGCAGTGAAGCTAGCGGGAGGGCAGATACGCAGTATTTT.

This clone has more than one count but fewer than ten. This chain uses TRBV28 with TRBJ2-3; D gene uncertain. Germline V gives CDR1 MDHEN, CDR2 SYDVKM. The CDR3 covers 11 residues. V was clipped by 6 bases and J by 3 bases, with 4 bases between them. In DNA, the CDR3 is TGTGCCAGCAGCCAGACAGATACGCAGTATTTT. This translates into CASSQTDTQYF.

The chain combines TRBV13 with TRBJ2-2; D may be TRBD1 (5 bases). V was trimmed by 0 bases and J by 7 bases, leaving 6 bases between them. The CDR3 is 13 amino acids. CDR1 and CDR2 (germline): PRHDT, FYEKMQ (reference sequence). CDR3 region: CASSLGGHGELFF. Here the CDR3 DNA reads TGTGCCAGCAGCTTAGGGGGGCACGGGGAGCTGTTTTTT.

This chain uses TRBV27 with TRBJ1-6, with 7 bases lining up with TRBD1. The CDR3 length is 15 residues. With 6 bases clipped from V and 10 bases from J, the junction kept 12 bases outside the gene matches. Germline V gene lookup returns CDR1 MNHEY and CDR2 SMNVEV (reference sequence). The DNA for the CDR3 is TGTGCCAGCAGCCTAGGGGGCAGGGGTGGATCACCCCTCCACTTT. It specifies CASSLGGRGGSPLHF.

The chain is built from TRBV4-1 and TRBJ2-1; the D gene is possibly TRBD2 (5 bases). The V gene lost 1 base and the J gene lost 9 bases, with 16 bases spanning the gap. The CDR3 contains 15 residues. Looked up from germline, CDR1 is MGHRA and CDR2 is YSYEKL. The CDR3 DNA reads TGCGCCAGCAGCCAAGCACGAGGGCGGCCTAGTGAGCAGTTCTTC. This gives the protein CASSQARGRPSEQFF.

The gene calls are TRBV7-2 and TRBJ2-7; 12 bases agree with TRBD2. V was pared by 2 bases and J by 4 bases, with 6 bases of the junction left unmatched. The CDR3 has 16 amino acids. The germline gives CDR1 SGHTA, CDR2 FQGNSA. The CDR3 region has the DNA TGTGCCAGCAGCTTAAGGCTAGCGGGAGGGCAGTACGAGCAGTACTTC. Protein sequence: CASSLRLAGGQYEQYF. The whole variable domain, remainder taken from reference TRBV7-2 and TRBJ2-7, is GAGVSQSPSNKVTEKGKDVELRCDPISGHTALYWYRQSLGQGLEFLIYFQGNSAPDKSGLPSDRFSAERTGGSVSTLTIQRTQQEDSAVYLCASSLRLAGGQYEQYFGPGTRLTVT.

The chain is built from TRBV5-1 and TRBJ1-4, with TRBD1 as a possible D gene (5 bases). V lost 2 bases and J 1 base, leaving 12 bases between the germline ends. The CDR3 totals 16 residues. Looked up from germline, CDR1 is SGHRS and CDR2 is YFSETQ. This CDR3 reads CASSLGQGRTNEKLFF. As DNA, the CDR3 is TGCGCCAGCAGCTTAGGCCAGGGCAGAACTAATGAAAAACTGTTTTTT. Full variable domain (missing parts from reference TRBV5-1 and TRBJ1-4): KAGVTQTPRYLIKTRGQQVTLSCSPISGHRSVSWYQQTPGQGLQFLFEYFSETQRNKGNFPGRFSGRQFSNSRSEMNVSTLELGDSALYLCASSLGQGRTNEKLFFGSGTQLSVL.

About this clone itself: This same CDR3 is encoded by further DNA sequences in the sample. This chain links TRBV5-1 with TRBJ2-2; the D gene is possibly TRBD1 (6 bases). V lost 6 bases, J lost 0 bases, and 9 bases lay in between. The CDR3 is 14 residues long. Germline V lookup: CDR1 SGHRS, CDR2 YFSETQ. CDR3 in amino acids: CASTGTTNTGELFF. The CDR3 region has the DNA TGCGCCAGCACCGGGACAACGAACACCGGGGAGCTGTTTTTT.

The chain combines TRBV5-1 with TRBJ2-1; 8 bases align to TRBD2. CDR1 and CDR2 from the germline V gene are SGHRS and YFSETQ. This CDR3 has 15 amino acids. Trimming removed 5 bases from V and 0 bases from J; junction bases left unmatched: 4. This CDR3 is CASSFSGVSYNEQFF. CDR3 nucleotides: TGCGCCAGCAGTTTTAGCGGGGTCTCCTACAATGAGCAGTTCTTC.

This clone was recorded a few times. The chain joins TRBV5-4 to TRBJ2-1; D perhaps matches TRBD1 (6 bases). V lost 5 bases to trimming and J lost 4 bases, with 16 bases between them. Looked up from germline, CDR1 is SGHNT and CDR2 is YYREEE (reference sequence). The CDR3 has 15 residues. The CDR3 is CASRMGANTYNEQFF. In DNA, the CDR3 is TGTGCCAGCAGAATGGGGGCAAATACGTACAATGAGCAGTTCTTC. The full variable domain, rest sourced from reference TRBV5-4 and TRBJ2-1, is ETGVTQSPTHLIKTRGQQVTLRCSSQSGHNTVSWYQQALGQGPQFIFQYYREEENGRGNFPPRFSGLQFPNYSSELNVNALELDDSALYLCASRMGANTYNEQFFGPGTRLTVL.

The chain links TRBV7-9 to TRBJ2-1, with 8 bases lining up with TRBD2. The CDR3 has 14 amino acids. J was trimmed by 9 bases and V by 1 base; bases with no gene match: 5. From germline, CDR1 is SEHNR and CDR2 FQNEAQ (reference sequence). CDR3: CASSLVSGIPEQFF. CDR3 DNA sequence: TGTGCCAGCAGCTTAGTTAGCGGGATACCTGAGCAGTTCTTC.

The V gene is TRBV9, the J gene TRBJ2-5; D might be TRBD1 (5 bases). The germline gives CDR1 SGDLS, CDR2 YYNGEE. V dropped 1 base and J dropped 2 bases, with 12 bases sitting between them. This CDR3 region has 15 residues. In DNA form, the CDR3 reads TGTGCCAGCAGCGTATACCAGGGAATACAAGAGACCCAGTACTTC. It codes for CASSVYQGIQETQYF.

The V and J genes are TRBV5-6 and TRBJ1-5, with 7 bases that match TRBD1. CDR1 is SGHDT, CDR2 YYEEEE, per germline. The V and J ends lost 4 bases and 7 bases, in that order; junction bases with no gene match: 8. There are 14 residues in the CDR3. The CDR3 spells CASSPWDSSQPQHF. CDR3 nucleotide sequence: TGTGCCAGCAGCCCATGGGACAGCTCCCAGCCCCAGCATTTT.

The V and J genes are TRBV2 and TRBJ2-5; D ambiguous. V dropped 3 bases and J dropped 4 bases, with 15 bases sitting between them. Looked up from germline, CDR1 is SNHLY and CDR2 is FYNNEI. The length of the CDR3 is 15 residues. The CDR3 DNA follows: TGTGCCAGCAGTGAGTTAGCAACTAATGCAGAGACCCAGTACTTC. This encodes CASSELATNAETQYF.

In its sample, this clone was seen a few times. The chain uses TRBV5-6 and TRBJ2-1; 12 bases match TRBD2. The CDR3 runs to 13 residues. Germline assignment: CDR1 SGHDT and CDR2 YYEEEE. The J segment lost 14 bases and the V segment lost 4 bases, leaving 7 bases of the junction unmatched. CDR3 sequence reads: CASSIGTSGREFF. The DNA of the CDR3 is TGTGCCAGCAGCATCGGGACTAGCGGGCGGGAGTTCTTC.

This chain joins TRBV28 and TRBJ1-1; 9 positions agree with TRBD1. Trimming removed 5 bases from V and 8 bases from J; junction bases left unmatched: 6. Germline CDR1 MDHEN, CDR2 SYDVKM. The CDR3 has 13 amino acids. CDR3 loop: CASSQSGTGEAFF. CDR3 nucleotides: TGTGCCAGCAGTCAATCCGGGACAGGGGAAGCTTTCTTT. Combining the CDR3 with reference TRBV28 and TRBJ1-1 gives the whole variable domain DVKVTQSSRYLVKRTGEKVFLECVQDMDHENMFWYRQDPGLGLRLIYFSYDVKMKEKGDIPEGYSVSREKKERFSLILESASTNQTSMYLCASSQSGTGEAFFGQGTRLTVV.

CDR3 nucleotide sequence: TGTGCCAGCTCACCGCGGGACAGGGGGCTGGACAATCAGCCCCAGCATTTT. Its translation: CASSPRDRGLDNQPQHF. The chain uses TRBV18 and TRBJ1-5; TRBD1 matches at 12 bases. CDR1 and CDR2 from the germline V gene are KGHSH and LQKENI. J gave up 3 bases and V 3 bases, and 6 bases lay outside the gene matches. CDR3 length: 17 amino acids. The entire variable domain, with the rest obtained from reference TRBV18 and TRBJ1-5, is as follows: NAGVMQNPRHLVRRRGQEARLRCSPMKGHSHVYWYRQLPEEGLKFMVYLQKENIIDESGMPKERFSAEFPKEGPSILRIQQVVRGDSAAYFCASSPRDRGLDNQPQHFGDGTRLSIL.

This clone has a handful of counts. This chain joins TRBV7-2 and TRBJ1-1, with a possible D match to TRBD1 (6 bases). This CDR3 spans 13 amino acids. CDR1 and CDR2 (germline): SGHTA, FQGNSA. V lost 6 bases to trimming and J lost 11 bases, with 19 bases between them. The CDR3 reads CASSLEVQGYAFF. CDR3 coding DNA: TGTGCCAGCAGTTTGGAGGTACAGGGTTACGCTTTCTTT. Together with reference TRBV7-2 and TRBJ1-1, the CDR3 gives the full variable domain: GAGVSQSPSNKVTEKGKDVELRCDPISGHTALYWYRQSLGQGLEFLIYFQGNSAPDKSGLPSDRFSAERTGGSVSTLTIQRTQQEDSAVYLCASSLEVQGYAFFGQGTRLTVV.

The V call is TRBV7-9, the J call TRBJ2-7; TRBD1 matches 11 bases. Germline CDR1 SEHNR, CDR2 FQNEAQ (reference sequence). V trimming: 8 bases; J trimming: 1 base; junction bases outside the gene matches: 4. This CDR3 region has 14 residues. CDR3 DNA: TGTGCCAGCGAGGACAGGGGGCGATCCTACGAGCAGTACTTC. This translates into CASEDRGRSYEQYF. Looking up the rest from reference TRBV7-9 and TRBJ2-7 gives the full variable domain: DTGVSQNPRHKITKRGQNVTFRCDPISEHNRLYWYRQTLGQGPEFLTYFQNEAQLEKSRLLSDRFSAERPKGSFSTLEIQRTEQGDSAMYLCASEDRGRSYEQYFGPGTRLTVT.